Following are 11 T cell receptor beta chains from one sample sequenced in a study of T cells in Graves' hyperthyroidism and ophthalmopathy. There were TCR beta CDR3 regions amplified from RNA transcripts. First-round RT-PCR with HTBI primers amplified the TCR CDR3 region. A single record per CDR3 protein comes from TCRdb applying MiXCR to the multiplex PCR reads. The repertoire holds about 500,000 distinct CDR3 sequences, with over 45% as singletons. Sample: peripheral blood or thyroid tissue (not recorded which). These receptors were collected from an adult woman with Graves' disease, either hyperthyroidism or ophthalmopathy (not recorded which).

This clonotype was counted many times. The V gene is TRBV5-1, the J gene TRBJ2-2; D gene ambiguous. The CDR3 loop spans 13 amino acids. V lost 6 bases, J lost 0 bases, and 6 bases lay in between. Germline V lookup: CDR1 SGHRS, CDR2 YFSETQ. The CDR3 is CASTTTNTGELFF. The CDR3, as DNA: TGCGCCAGCACTACAACGAACACCGGGGAGCTGTTTTTT.

The chain is built from TRBV19 and TRBJ1-2; D remains unclear. The V gene lost 5 bases and the J gene lost 5 bases, with 15 bases spanning the gap. This CDR3 has 14 amino acids. Germline V gene sequence: CDR1 LNHDA, CDR2 SQIVND (reference sequence). CDR3 region: CASSLAAASYGYTF. The CDR3 nucleotides are TGTGCCAGTAGTCTAGCGGCAGCCTCTTATGGCTACACCTTC. The full variable domain, rest sourced from reference TRBV19 and TRBJ1-2, is DGGITQSPKYLFRKEGQNVTLSCEQNLNHDAMYWYRQDPGQGLRLIYYSQIVNDFQKGDIAEGYSVSREKKESFPLTVTSAQKNPTAFYLCASSLAAASYGYTFGSGTRLTVV.

This chain uses TRBV5-1 with TRBJ2-2; no clear D. The length of the CDR3 is 12 residues. Germline CDR1 SGHRS, CDR2 YFSETQ. The ends were cut back, 4 bases at V and 7 bases at J, with 8 bases in the middle. In DNA, the CDR3 is TGCGCCAGCAGCCCATTCGACGGGGAGCTGTTTTTT. As protein: CASSPFDGELFF.

This clonotype occurred a few times. This chain uses TRBV15 with TRBJ1-5; 9 bases are shared with TRBD1. The CDR3 covers 14 residues. V gave up 4 bases and J gave up 9 bases; unmatched junction bases: 7. Germline V CDR1 and CDR2: LNHNV, YYDKDF (reference sequence). CDR3 residues: CATSKDRGPRPQHF. CDR3 DNA sequence: TGTGCCACCAGCAAGGACAGGGGTCCGCGGCCCCAGCATTTT. The full variable domain, its missing parts supplied by reference TRBV15 and TRBJ1-5, is DAMVIQNPRYQVTQFGKPVTLSCSQTLNHNVMYWYQQKSSQAPKLLFHYYDKDFNNEADTPDNFQSRRPNTSFCFLDIRSPGLGDTAMYLCATSKDRGPRPQHFGDGTRLSIL.

The V gene is TRBV5-5, the J gene TRBJ1-3, with 11 bases fitting TRBD1. The CDR3 totals 16 residues. Trimming removed 4 bases from V and 3 bases from J; junction bases left unmatched: 6. Germline V gives CDR1 SGHKS, CDR2 YYEKEE (reference sequence). The CDR3 spells CASSGGQGADGNTIYF. The CDR3 nucleotides read TGTGCCAGCAGCGGAGGACAGGGGGCGGATGGAAACACCATATATTTT.

The chain employs TRBV13 and TRBJ1-6, with TRBD1 matching 10 bases. In germline, CDR1 is PRHDT, CDR2 FYEKMQ (reference sequence). Trimming at V came to 3 bases and at J to 8 bases, leaving 4 bases not matched to a gene. The CDR3 has 15 residues. This chain's CDR3 is CASSFSTGGDSPLHF. The CDR3 DNA reads TGTGCCAGCAGCTTCTCGACAGGGGGCGATTCACCCCTCCACTTT.

J is TRBJ1-2 and V is TRBV7-2, with TRBD1 matching over 10 bases. V dropped 0 bases and J dropped 4; count of bases not matched to a gene: 5. The CDR3 spans 16 residues. Germline CDR1 SGHTA, CDR2 FQGNSA. The CDR3 DNA reads as TGTGCCAGCAGCTTAGCGGACAGGGGGTTCCCCTATGGCTACACCTTC. Residues: CASSLADRGFPYGYTF.

The chain couples TRBV29-1 to TRBJ2-5; TRBD2 agrees at 14 bases. In germline, CDR1 is SQVTM, CDR2 ANQGSEA. The length of the CDR3 is 19 residues. Trimming at V came to 3 bases and at J to 1 base, leaving 13 bases not matched to a gene. CDR3 in DNA: TGCAGCGTTGAGCGCGGCCCCGCCGGGACTAGCGGGGGCCAAGAGACCCAGTACTTC. Amino acid sequence: CSVERGPAGTSGGQETQYF.

This clonotype was counted at least ten times. The rearrangement joins TRBV4-1 to TRBJ1-1, with D tentatively TRBD1 (5 bases). This CDR3 region has 13 residues. V was trimmed by 3 bases and J by 0 bases, leaving 5 bases between them. The germline CDR1 and CDR2 sequences are MGHRA and YSYEKL. The CDR3 DNA follows: TGCGCCAGCAGCCACAGGGTGAACACTGAAGCTTTCTTT. Translated, it gives CASSHRVNTEAFF.

This clonotype was recorded a few times. V usage is TRBV10-3 and J usage is TRBJ1-2, with a weak D call TRBD1 (5 bases). The V end was cut by 10 bases, the J end by 0 bases, with 15 bases between. The CDR3 contains 14 residues. In germline, CDR1 is ENHRY, CDR2 SYGVKD. The CDR3 loop reads CATMGGNSNYGYTF. CDR3 DNA sequence: TGTGCCACAATGGGGGGAAATTCTAACTATGGCTACACCTTC.

This clonotype was found once. The chain has TRBV10-3 and TRBJ1-1; maybe TRBD1 (6 bases). Trimming cost V 3 bases and J 10 bases, with 9 bases left between them. The CDR3 spans 11 residues. Germline-derived CDR1 and CDR2 are ENHRY and SYGVKD. The CDR3, as DNA: TGTGCCATCAGTGAAGGGGGGCGAGCTTTCTTT. Its protein product is CAISEGGRAFF.